This T cell receptor (beta chain) is drawn from a study of CD8 T cells in Susac syndrome. The germline gives CDR1 SEHNR, CDR2 FQNEAQ (reference sequence). V lost 0 bases to trimming and J lost 6 bases, with 15 bases between them. The CDR3 covers 16 residues. A remark on this clonotype: Its specificity is unknown.

A quantity of roughly 0.5 to 1 ug RNA underwent reverse transcription using random hexamers. Across 54 Vbeta and 13 Jbeta, immunoSEQ multiplex PCR amplified TCR beta CDR3. TCRdb itself ran the immunoSEQ multiplex PCR reads through MiXCR, one entry per CDR3 protein. The data contain 250,000 to 300,000 distinct CDR3 sequences, 89% of them singletons. Sequencing of TCR beta was performed on blood CD8+ T cells and on blood CD4+ T cells. The CD8+ and CD4+ T cells were isolated magnetically using a negative isolation approach, whereas the TEMRA cells were enriched by FACS. Findings and caveats of the study: The study conceded that its TCR sequencing and HLA analysis involved relatively few individuals.

This sequence was found in a human donor with multiple sclerosis. The chain carries TRBV7-9 and TRBJ2-1, with D possibly TRBD1 on 6 matching bases. Specimen: CD8+ T cells from PBMCs. Here the CDR3 DNA reads TGTGCCAGCAGCTTAGCGGGACCCCAGGGGATCAATGAGCAGTTCTTC. Translating it yields CASSLAGPQGINEQFF.